This TCR beta chain originates from a study of shared clonotypes between healthy human individuals. TCRdb keeps only in-frame clones here, not all; method: immunoSEQ multiplex PCR. The data contain around 690,000 clones, 90% of them singletons. Trimming removed 0 bases from V and 5 bases from J, with 7 bases in between. The CDR3 consists of 13 residues. The V gene's germline CDR1 is ENHRY and CDR2 SYGVKD. The donors, healthy adults who were HIV-negative, had experienced no recent acute infections or vaccinations. The receptor's source is a man between 18 and 35 years old in good health. Some clones in this sample may be carry-over from other donors' samples. The specimen sequenced was memory CD8+ T cells from PBMCs. The sample's subset: CD45RO+ cells pooled with CCR7-negative TemRA cells. This chain connects TRBV10-3 to TRBJ2-5; D is unresolved. The DNA for the CDR3 is TGTGCCATCAGTGAGTCTGGGATCGAGACCCAGTACTTC. This sequence encodes CAISESGIETQYF.